This paragraph reports one TCR beta chain. What it recognizes is unknown. The data are from a study of T cells in localized non-small cell lung cancer. Whole-study findings and limits: As only one tumor region underwent sequencing, heterogeneity remains possible. Uninvolved adjacent lung showed higher T cell clonality than tumor.

Measured with immunoSEQ multiplex PCR; TCRdb has only the in-frame clones, and not every one. The top ten hold more than 20% of the sample, which has roughly 15,000 clones, about 85% seen once. The CDR3 has 13 residues. Germline assignment: CDR1 WNHNN and CDR2 SYGVQD (reference sequence). With 8 bases clipped from V and 0 bases from J, the junction kept 1 base outside the gene matches. This TCR came from a female donor of 60 years or more with stage I squamous cell lung carcinoma. V is TRBV10-1 and J is TRBJ2-3, with 8 bases identical to TRBD2. The starting material was peripheral blood, obtained before any cancer treatment. CDR3 nucleotide sequence: TGCGCCAGCGCTAGCGGGAGCACAGATACGCAGTATTTT. It specifies CASASGSTDTQYF.